These T cell receptor beta chains were read from a single sample in a study of CD8 T cells in Susac syndrome. MiXCR, applied by TCRdb to the immunoSEQ multiplex PCR reads, yields one record per CDR3 protein. The table has about 150,000 distinct CDR3 sequences, approximately 96% seen once. Material for sequencing was CD4+ T cells from PBMCs. The receptor set was obtained from a human donor with Susac syndrome. Both conserved end residues are part of each CDR3. A D gene is named only where the DNA matches it firmly.

TRBV20-1,TRBJ2-4,TRBD2,TGCAGTGGGTTAGCGGGGGAAAACATTCAGTACTTC,CSGLAGENIQYF
TRBV15,TRBJ2-1,.,TGTGCCACCAGCAAACTCCTGGCGGGGGCCTCCAATGAGCAGTTCTTC,CATSKLLAGASNEQFF
TRBV3-1,TRBJ2-5,.,TGTGCCAGCAGCCAAGATAGTCCGCGGGAGACCCAGTACTTC,CASSQDSPRETQYF
TRBV24-1,TRBJ1-1,.,TGTGCCACCAGCTCAGGTGATGAAGCTTTCTTT,CATSSGDEAFF
TRBV29-1,TRBJ2-1,TRBD2,TGCAGCGTCCCGGGGGGAAAATGGAATGAGCAGTTCTTC,CSVPGGKWNEQFF
TRBV7-3,TRBJ2-1,TRBD1,TGTGCCAGCAGCTTAGGACAGGGGGCGGGGGAGCAGTTCTTC,CASSLGQGAGEQFF
TRBV7-8,TRBJ1-6,TRBD1,TGTGCCAGCAGCATTATGAGACAGGGTTACAATTCACCCCTCCACTTT,CASSIMRQGYNSPLHF
TRBV9,TRBJ1-2,.,TGTGCCAGCAGCGTACAGGGAAGCCCCTATGGCTACACCTTC,CASSVQGSPYGYTF
TRBV29-1,TRBJ1-2,.,TGCAGCGTGTACAGTGACGGCTACACCTTC,CSVYSDGYTF
TRBV11-2,TRBJ2-4,.,TGTGCCAGCAGCCAAGACCCGGGGCGCACGGCCAAAAACATTCAGTACTTC,CASSQDPGRTAKNIQYF
TRBV11-1,TRBJ2-2,.,TGTGCCAGCACCTTACAGCCGACCGGGGAGCTGTTTTTT,CASTLQPTGELFF
TRBV9,TRBJ1-6,TRBD1,TGTGCCAGCAGCTCTCAGAAGGGGGCGACGAACTATAATTCACCCCTCCACTTT,CASSSQKGATNYNSPLHF
TRBV12-3/TRBV12-4,TRBJ2-7,.,TGTGCCAGCAGTCGTCATTCAGGGTCCTACGAGCAGTACTTC,CASSRHSGSYEQYF
TRBV11-1,TRBJ1-2,.,TGTGCCAGCAGCTTTGGACGCCGTGAGGGCTACACCTTC,CASSFGRREGYTF
TRBV19,TRBJ2-1,TRBD1,TGTGCCAGTAGTATCCGGGACAGGGCGGTGTTCTTC,CASSIRDRAVFF
TRBV13,TRBJ2-5,.,TGTGCCAGCAGCTCCTCAGGGGAGTTGGGAGAGACCCAGTACTTC,CASSSSGELGETQYF
TRBV12-3/TRBV12-4,TRBJ1-3,.,TGTGCCAGCAGTTTAGGGTACACCATATATTTT,CASSLGYTIYF
TRBV7-9,TRBJ1-2,TRBD1,TGTGCCAGCAGCTACAGACCGGGACAGGGGTCTGGCTACACCTTC,CASSYRPGQGSGYTF
TRBV2,TRBJ1-6,.,TGTGCCAGCATCCAGGGTGGTAATTCACCCCTCCACTTT,CASIQGGNSPLHF
TRBV7-6,TRBJ2-6,.,TGTGCCAGCAGCCCACTTGACTCTGGGGCCAACGTCCTGACTTTC,CASSPLDSGANVLTF
TRBV12-3/TRBV12-4,TRBJ1-4,.,TGTGCCAGCAGTTTGTCAAGTGAAGGAGGAGGTGAAAAACTGTTTTTT,CASSLSSEGGGEKLFF
TRBV29-1,TRBJ1-2,TRBD1,TGCAGCGTTGAACTCCGGGACAGGGGAAACTATGGCTACACCTTC,CSVELRDRGNYGYTF
TRBV12-3/TRBV12-4,TRBJ1-2,.,TGTGCCAGCAGTCGAACGGGAGACCCTGGGGGCTACACCTTC,CASSRTGDPGGYTF
TRBV4-2,TRBJ2-5,.,TGTGCCAGCAGAGGAGGGGGCTCCCTTGTTCAAGAGACCCAGTACTTC,CASRGGGSLVQETQYF
TRBV7-2,TRBJ2-5,.,TGTGCCAGCAGCACCCGGACGGCCCGTCAAGAGACCCAGTACTTC,CASSTRTARQETQYF